The text below deals with one T cell receptor beta chain. Antigen specificity is unknown. This entry comes from a study of blood T cells in healthy people across ages. A second PCR, run for about 6 to 12 cycles, used a sample-barcoded 5' primer plus a J-beta primer mix. Tagging of each cDNA molecule was performed by a template-switch adaptor with 12 random nucleotides. Paired-end reads containing CDR3 totaled no fewer than 2.5 million for each sample. TCRdb re-called the 5' RACE reads through MiXCR, storing one row per CDR3 protein. The sample consists of about 1,600,000 distinct CDR3 sequences, about 40% of them appearing once. Study-level results: Long-lived donors carried more naive CD4+ cells and greater diversity than aged donors.

The sequenced material came from blood. The sequence derives from a woman aged 18-29 years in good health.

The CDR3 nucleotides read TGTGCCAGCAGCCCCCGACTAGCAGCAGATACGCAGTATTTT. Translation gives CASSPRLAADTQYF. The chain links TRBV9 to TRBJ2-3; the match to TRBD2 covers 7 bases. From germline, CDR1 is SGDLS and CDR2 YYNGEE. The ends lost 4 bases at V and 4 bases at J; junction bases unmatched: 6. The CDR3 is 14 residues long.